This TCR beta chain came from a study of immune characteristics of hereditary and idiopathic chronic pancreatitis. Background for the entire study: The study examined local immune cells and TCRbeta repertoires in the pancreas in hereditary and idiopathic chronic pancreatitis, using control pancreases from organ donors for comparison. TCRbeta sequencing covered 5 control pancreases, under ten hereditary chronic pancreatitis pancreases and about six idiopathic chronic pancreatitis pancreases. The gDNA-based approach was selected because minimal in vitro experimental manipulation of pancreas-infiltrating T cells was involved.

On this clone: The antigen this receptor binds is unknown. There are no base qualities to consult, and no much larger clone falls within one base.

Paper-wide results and their limitations: Among some 14 chronic pancreatitis patients, the number of productive TCR rearrangements showed a positive correlation with disease severity scores. Compared with controls, both chronic pancreatitis groups had significantly higher TCRbeta repertoire diversity and lower clonality. Differences in Vbeta-Jbeta gene family usage, including TRBV10, TRBV19, TRBV23 and TRBV5, were found between hereditary and idiopathic chronic pancreatitis. Chronic pancreatitis caused by alcohol use was not included in the study. Patient tissue was available only at the time of TPIAT, so disease duration differences may have influenced immune findings.

V is pruned by 2 bases and J by 0 bases, leaving 8 bases of the junction without a gene match. The CDR3 runs 18 residues from the cysteine to the phenylalanine. Only the CDR3 portion is preserved as DNA: 54 bases, with reading frame beginning at the first base. From the germline V gene, CDR1 is SGHDT and CDR2 is YYEEEE. Pancreas tissue with chronic pancreatitis was obtained from patients having total pancreatectomy with islet autotransplantation (TPIAT). The chronic pancreatitis patients who were included had no known history of diabetes. Genomic DNA was extracted directly from bulk pancreas tissue, without T cell sorting, for TCRbeta sequencing. Pancreas tissues were collected consecutively from patients and organ donors at two US centers. Libraries came from the immunoSEQ multiplex PCR assay. The TCRbeta CDR3 region and adjacent sequences were amplified and sequenced from pancreatic genomic DNA. The original pipeline was this. Repertoire diversity was assessed as a mean normalized Shannon-Wiener index, together with productive clonality and counts of productive rearrangements. Control and chronic pancreatitis repertoire metrics were compared with the nonparametric Mann-Whitney U test. CDR3beta sequences with identical amino acid composition and length across subjects were defined as shared clonotypes. This is the immuneACCESS table as TCRdb keeps it, with only in-frame sequences that have V and J called. A part of the clones is gone; compared with another copy, unresolved V genes explain less than half, and the rest is unexplained. The V and J calls and clone size come from that table; D and trimming were worked out from the DNA. The sample profile shows approximately 6,000 clones; approximately 70% of them were found once. In total, the top ten clones hold approximately 7% of the sample.

The TCR originated in a human donor with chronic pancreatitis. Sequencing was carried out using pancreas tissue with hereditary chronic pancreatitis. The chain was built from TRBV5-6 and TRBJ2-3, with 11 bases aligning to TRBD2. The CDR3 region has the sequence CASSLNLRTSGSTDTQYF. The DNA sequence is given as TGTGCCAGCAGCTTAAACCTTCGGACTAGCGGGAGCACAGATACGCAGTATTTT.